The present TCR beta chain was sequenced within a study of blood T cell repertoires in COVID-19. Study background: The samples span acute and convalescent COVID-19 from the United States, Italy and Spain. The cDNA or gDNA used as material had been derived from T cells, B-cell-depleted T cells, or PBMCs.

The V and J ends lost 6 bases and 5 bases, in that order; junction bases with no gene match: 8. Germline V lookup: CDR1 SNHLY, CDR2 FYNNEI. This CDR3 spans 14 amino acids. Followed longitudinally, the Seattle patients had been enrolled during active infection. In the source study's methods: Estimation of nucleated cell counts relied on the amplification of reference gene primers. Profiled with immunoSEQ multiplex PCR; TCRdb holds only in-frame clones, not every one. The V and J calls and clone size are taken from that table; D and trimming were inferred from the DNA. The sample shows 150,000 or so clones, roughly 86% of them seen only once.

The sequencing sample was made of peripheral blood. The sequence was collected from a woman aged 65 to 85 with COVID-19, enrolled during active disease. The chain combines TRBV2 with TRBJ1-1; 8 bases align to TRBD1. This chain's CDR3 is CASRDQGAGTEAFF. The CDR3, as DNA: TGTGCCAGCAGGGACCAGGGGGCAGGGACTGAAGCTTTCTTT. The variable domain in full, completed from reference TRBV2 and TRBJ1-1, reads EPEVTQTPSHQVTQMGQEVILRCVPISNHLYFYWYRQILGQKVEFLVSFYNNEISEKSEIFDDQFSVERPDGSNFTLKIRSTKLEDSAMYFCASRDQGAGTEAFFGQGTRLTVV.